The next 24 T cell receptor beta chains were all read from a single sample in a study of T-cell reconstitution after alpha-beta-depleted transplantation in children. During its preparation, the TCRbeta library received unique molecular identifiers. TCRdb used MiXCR to reprocess the PCR reads, holding one entry per CDR3 protein. The sample holds over 450,000 distinct CDR3 sequences, about 10% seen once. The source was PBMCs, collected before TCRalphabeta/CD19-depleted stem cell transplant. Source of these receptors: a child aged 2-15 years with inherited bone marrow failure, due to receive a stem cell transplant.

This clonotype was counted ten times or more. The CDR3 DNA reads as TGTGCCAGCAGTTTATCTAGCGGGAGGGCCGATACGCAGTATTTT. Amino acids: CASSLSSGRADTQYF. The V gene is TRBV27, the J gene TRBJ2-3, with 11 bases identical to TRBD2. The germline V gene encodes CDR1 MNHEY and CDR2 SMNVEV (reference sequence). The CDR3 covers 15 residues. V dropped 0 bases and J dropped 6; count of bases not matched to a gene: 2.

This clonotype turned up a few times. This chain links TRBV29-1 with TRBJ2-1; 7 nucleotides align to TRBD2. CDR3 length: 12 residues. Germline V gives CDR1 SQVTM, CDR2 ANQGSEA. Germline trimming cut 3 bases from V and 7 bases from J; bases unmatched to any gene: 3. CDR3 DNA sequence: TGCAGCGTTGAGCGGGAGCTAAATGAGCAGTTCTTC. Its protein is CSVERELNEQFF.

This clonotype was counted between two and nine times. The chain uses TRBV5-1 and TRBJ2-2, with TRBD1 matching over 10 bases. This CDR3 comprises 18 residues. Germline CDR1 reads SGHRS; CDR2 reads YFSETQ. J gave up 1 base and V 3 bases, and 9 bases lay outside the gene matches. CDR3 residues: CASSSSLTGGQNTGELFF. The CDR3 DNA reads as TGCGCCAGCAGCTCCTCATTGACAGGGGGCCAGAACACCGGGGAGCTGTTTTTT.

This clonotype was seen many times. This rearrangement joins TRBV24-1 to TRBJ2-5, with 7 positions matching TRBD1. The CDR3 length is 14 residues. J was trimmed by 2 bases and V by 2 bases; bases with no gene match: 1. Germline values: CDR1 KGHDR, CDR2 SFDVKD. The CDR3 DNA is TGTGCCACCAGTGATTGGGACAGACAAGAGACCCAGTACTTC. Translation: CATSDWDRQETQYF.

At least ten counts were recorded for this clonotype. The J gene is TRBJ2-2, the V gene TRBV6-5; D uncertain. The germline V gene encodes CDR1 MNHEY and CDR2 SVGAGI. V dropped 2 bases and J dropped 6 bases, with 7 bases sitting between them. This CDR3 contains 13 residues. As DNA, the CDR3 is TGTGCCAGCAGTTACGCCGGGTCCGGGGAGCTGTTTTTT. Its translation: CASSYAGSGELFF.

This clonotype was recorded at least ten times. This chain joins TRBV20-1 and TRBJ2-7; D is unclear. The CDR3 sequence is 13 residues long. With 4 bases removed from V and 1 base from J, the gap between germline ends came to 11 bases. Germline assignment: CDR1 DFQATT and CDR2 SNEGSKA (reference sequence). The DNA for the CDR3 is TGCAGTGCTACTCCTGGACCGTCCTACGAGCAGTACTTC. As protein: CSATPGPSYEQYF.

Many counts were recorded for this clonotype. The chain recombines TRBV12-3 or TRBV12-4 with TRBJ2-3; 12 nucleotides line up with TRBD2. The CDR3 is 15 amino acids. The V and J ends lost 6 bases and 5 bases, in that order; junction bases with no gene match: 6. The CDR3 nucleotides read TGTGCCAGCAGCCAAAGACTAGCGGGAGAAGATACGCAGTATTTT. As protein: CASSQRLAGEDTQYF.

This clonotype was found many times. The V and J genes are TRBV12-3 or TRBV12-4 and TRBJ2-3; 10 bases fit TRBD2. This CDR3 is 17 amino acids long. J lost 4 bases, V lost 6 bases, and 13 bases had no gene match. The CDR3 here is CASSSLGLAVAADTQYF. The CDR3 nucleotides read TGTGCCAGCAGCTCCCTCGGACTAGCGGTTGCCGCAGATACGCAGTATTTT.

The chain joins TRBV3-1 to TRBJ2-5; 7 nucleotides line up with TRBD1. In germline, CDR1 is LGHDT, CDR2 YNNKEL (reference sequence). This CDR3 has 13 residues. Trimming took 10 bases from V and 5 from J; bases not matched to a gene: 10. CDR3 loop: CATTLRQGETQYF. The CDR3 DNA follows: TGTGCCACCACCCTTCGACAGGGTGAGACCCAGTACTTC.

The chain couples TRBV12-3 or TRBV12-4 to TRBJ2-3, with 8 nucleotides matching TRBD2. The trim removed 3 bases at V and 4 bases at J, leaving 9 bases unmatched. This CDR3 region has 16 residues. The CDR3 is CASSFLTGGPPDTQYF. The CDR3 DNA reads TGTGCCAGCAGTTTCTTAACGGGAGGGCCCCCAGATACGCAGTATTTT.

This clonotype was observed at least ten times. The rearrangement links TRBV7-2 to TRBJ1-3, with TRBD1 identical over 7 bases. The CDR3 sequence is 15 residues long. CDR1 is SGHTA and CDR2 is FQGNSA in the germline V gene. Trimming took 1 base from V and 3 from J; bases not matched to a gene: 3. The CDR3 nucleotides read TGTGCCAGCAGCTTAGAGGGGGCTAATGGAAACACCATATATTTT. This translates into CASSLEGANGNTIYF.

This clonotype occurred many times. The chain uses TRBV7-9 and TRBJ2-7; D might be TRBD2 (6 bases). Germline loops: CDR1 SEHNR, CDR2 FQNEAQ (reference sequence). V lost 3 bases, J lost 3 bases, and 12 bases lay in between. The CDR3 length is 14 residues. The DNA of the CDR3 is TGTGCCAGCAGCTTCGCCCCGGGACTCTACGAGCAGTACTTC. Translating it yields CASSFAPGLYEQYF.

This clonotype has a count of ten or more. This chain uses TRBV10-3 with TRBJ2-7, with 7 bases that match TRBD1. This CDR3 has 18 amino acids. V dropped 3 bases and J dropped 2; count of bases not matched to a gene: 16. Germline-derived CDR1 and CDR2 are ENHRY and SYGVKD. The CDR3 DNA follows: TGTGCCATCAGTGAACCGAACCTTCGGACAGGCCGCACCTACGAGCAGTACTTC. It encodes CAISEPNLRTGRTYEQYF.

This clonotype was detected a few times. This rearrangement joins TRBV7-2 to TRBJ2-7; D perhaps matches TRBD2 (5 bases). The CDR3 contains 17 residues. Between the trimmed V and J ends, which lost 4 bases and 3 bases, there was a span of 22 bases. Germline V CDR1 and CDR2: SGHTA, FQGNSA. The DNA of the CDR3 is TGTGCCAGCAGCTGGGCCCAAACTCCGGGGATCCACTACGAGCAGTACTTC. This encodes CASSWAQTPGIHYEQYF.

The chain recombines TRBV19 with TRBJ2-7; a weak D match, TRBD1 (5 bases). The germline V gene encodes CDR1 LNHDA and CDR2 SQIVND (reference sequence). With 8 bases removed from V and 0 bases from J, the gap between germline ends came to 14 bases. This CDR3 contains 14 residues. The CDR3 sequence is CASSWQGSSYEQYF. CDR3 in DNA: TGTGCCAGTTCGTGGCAGGGTTCCTCCTACGAGCAGTACTTC.

Many counts were recorded for this clonotype. The chain combines TRBV2 with TRBJ1-2; TRBD1 is a possible D gene (5 bases). CDR1 SNHLY and CDR2 FYNNEI come from the germline V gene. V gave up 6 bases and J gave up 6 bases, with 11 bases separating them. The CDR3 loop spans 12 amino acids. The CDR3 DNA is TGTGCCAGCAGGCAGCAGGGTAATGGCTACACCTTC. Protein sequence: CASRQQGNGYTF.

This clonotype has ten or more counts. The chain combines TRBV10-3 with TRBJ2-5; a possible D gene is TRBD2 (6 bases). The CDR3 loop spans 14 amino acids. Trimming left V 6 bases short and J 2 bases short, with 13 bases between. CDR1 and CDR2 (germline): ENHRY, SYGVKD. The CDR3 bases are TGTGCCATCAGCAGCGGAGGGGAGCAAGAGACCCAGTACTTC. Translating it yields CAISSGGEQETQYF.

This clonotype was seen repeatedly, ten times or more. The chain has TRBV24-1 and TRBJ2-3; a weak D match, TRBD1 (6 bases). Trimming removed 2 bases at V and 0 bases at J, with 14 bases between. Looked up from germline, CDR1 is KGHDR and CDR2 is SFDVKD. CDR3 length: 17 residues. The CDR3 spells CATSDSRRQASTDTQYF. The CDR3 DNA is TGTGCCACCAGTGATTCGCGCCGACAGGCCAGCACAGATACGCAGTATTTT.

The table lists this clonotype with many counts. The chain links TRBV4-3 to TRBJ2-7; TRBD2 aligns across 13 bases. Germline V gives CDR1 LGHNA, CDR2 YSLEER. CDR3 length: 20 residues. Unmatched junction bases numbered 15, after V lost 1 base and J lost 3 bases. For the CDR3, the DNA is TGCGCCAGCAGCCAAGTGACTTACGGGACTAGCGGGAAGTACCGCTACGAGCAGTACTTC. It yields the protein CASSQVTYGTSGKYRYEQYF.

The sample holds many counts of this clonotype. The chain employs TRBV4-2 and TRBJ2-7; D is unclear. CDR1 and CDR2 from the germline V gene are LGHNA and YNFKEQ. The CDR3 totals 14 residues. Trimming took off 0 bases at V and 2 bases at J, with 8 bases between the two ends. CDR3 amino acids: CASSQEVRPYEQYF. Here the CDR3 DNA reads TGTGCCAGCAGCCAAGAAGTGCGTCCCTACGAGCAGTACTTC.

About this clonotype itself: A much larger clone sits a single nucleotide away, making a read error possible. The gene calls are TRBV5-6 and TRBJ2-3, with TRBD1 matching over 11 bases. This CDR3 is 15 amino acids long. Unmatched junction bases numbered 7, after V lost 4 bases and J lost 6 bases. Germline CDR1 and CDR2: SGHDT and YYEEEE. This CDR3 reads CASSLRTGGGDTQYF. As DNA, the CDR3 is TGTGCCAGCAGCCTCAGGACAGGGGGCGGGGATACGCAGTATTTT.

This clonotype was detected ten times or more. The chain has TRBV5-1 and TRBJ2-7, with 12 bases matching TRBD1. The germline CDR1 and CDR2 sequences are SGHRS and YFSETQ. V dropped 7 bases and J dropped 5; count of bases not matched to a gene: 7. The CDR3 consists of 14 residues. The CDR3 coding sequence is TGCGCCAGCCGGGACAGGGGGCTGGTGAACGAGCAGTACTTC. Translation: CASRDRGLVNEQYF.

This clonotype appeared many times. The chain links TRBV12-3 or TRBV12-4 to TRBJ2-7; 8 nucleotides match TRBD2. The CDR3 sequence is 14 residues long. V lost 3 bases to trimming and J lost 1 base; unmatched junction nucleotides: 2. CDR3 sequence (DNA): TGTGCCAGCAGTTTCGGGGGGGTATCCTACGAGCAGTACTTC. Amino acid sequence: CASSFGGVSYEQYF.

This clonotype was picked up many times. The chain carries TRBV28 and TRBJ2-7, with 9 nucleotides matching TRBD1. The V gene end was trimmed by 1 base and the J gene end by 3 bases; junction bases not matched to a gene: 4. The CDR3 runs to 15 residues. From germline, CDR1 is MDHEN and CDR2 SYDVKM. The DNA of the CDR3 is TGTGCCAGCAGTTTATCGGGACAGGGTTTCTACGAGCAGTACTTC. This translates into CASSLSGQGFYEQYF.